This T cell receptor (beta chain) was identified during a study of circulating CD8 cells and anti-PD-1 response in melanoma (dated by TCRdb to the early 2020s). Concerning the study at large: Nivolumab was administered to patients intravenously at 3 mg/kg every 2 weeks. The melanoma cohort had some 13 patients, seven of whom got anti-PD-1 as first-line therapy, while the other six had previously had targeted therapy or immunotherapy. Patients with complete or partial responses were classified as responders, and patients with stable or progressive disease (RECIST v1.1) were classified as non-responders. A total of about eleven melanoma patients were included in the TCR repertoire analysis, 4 of them responders and 7 non-responders. On on-treatment samples, PD-1 was detected using a biotinylated anti-human IgG4 antibody.

A BD FACSAria II cell sorter was used to sort four subsets, defined by PD-1 and/or TIGIT, from live CD3+CD8+TCRalphabeta+ cells. To characterize relevance to anti-PD-1 therapy response, circulating CD8 T cells were sorted into four subsets based on PD-1 and TIGIT expression. For each sorted CD8 T-cell subset, both the TCR alpha and TCR beta chains were sequenced. Peripheral blood was drawn before the first anti-PD-1 injection and after two and four injections. Ficoll gradient centrifugation was used to isolate PBMCs right away. Until use, PBMCs were stored frozen in liquid nitrogen in RPMI containing approximately 19% FCS and about 10% DMSO. After thawing, PBMCs were stained with a viability dye plus antibodies against CD3, CD8alpha, TCRalphabeta, PD-1 and TIGIT. The RNeasy Kit was used to extract total RNA, and all samples had a RIN greater than 7. Based on its abundance in the sample, this clonotype is medium-sized (0.01 to 0.1%). Which antigen it targets is not known. Base qualities are not at hand, and no much larger clone is one base apart.

The sample was run on a NextSeq 500. TCR libraries were prepared from around 16 ng of total RNA with the QIAseq Immune Repertoire RNA Library Kit, Human TCR Panel. TCR libraries were sequenced on an Illumina NextSeq with a Mid Output V2 kit, using asymmetric 261x41 paired-end reads. Each TCR library was diluted to 3 to 5 nM, pooled, denatured and loaded at about 1 pM. Per the original workflow: TCR FASTQ files were processed in the QIAGEN GeneGlobe Data Analysis Center, and downstream analysis was performed in R 3.5.2. Clonality was computed as one minus Shannon entropy normalized by the log of the number of unique productive sequences. Fisher exact tests at 5% FDR, run separately within each subset, picked out TRA or TRB clonotypes whose abundance differed between baseline and M1. Differentially abundant clonotypes were categorized as emerging, expanding, contracting or non-expanding/contracting. Morisita's overlap index was used to measure how much repertoires overlapped between patients. TCRdb reran the public reads through fastp at Q25 and MiXCR, keeping productive beta chains. Entries are consolidated by CDR3 protein sequence, retaining the most common genes and DNA. The V and J calls and clone size are TCRdb's, not the authors'. This sample lists 1,500 or so distinct CDR3 sequences; roughly 6.8% were detected once. 8% to 10% of the sample lies in the top ten.

As encoded in the germline V gene, CDR1 is SNHLY while CDR2 is FYNNEI. Relative to germline, V is 6 bases shorter and J is 7 bases shorter, with 21 bases between their ends. The CDR3 numbers 16 residues from cysteine through phenylalanine. The sequence is cut down to CDR3 DNA, 48 bases in frame from base 1. General study outcomes and caveats: The DNEG repertoire had the highest diversity, the PD-1 and DPOS repertoires had similar and higher clonality, and the TIGIT repertoires had the lowest diversity. Because material was limited, experiments were generally done without replicates. The cohort mixed treatment-naive and previously treated patients, which the authors noted could influence results. The published TCR repertoire comparisons relied only on baseline and M1 samples from a small cohort that had few responders. Since no tumor material could be accessed, the researchers instead assessed tumor reactivity using peptide assays on expanded sorted subsets. Between subsets, repertoires were largely private, with fewer than 7% of TRB clonotypes shared at M1, and the highest sharing was seen between DPOS and TIGIT.

The chain is assembled from TRBV2 and TRBJ1-4; the D gene is not confidently resolved. Sequenced here: CD8+ T cells from PBMCs, sampled at baseline or after one month of anti-PD-1 therapy (not recorded which). This receptor was taken from a human donor with melanoma. CDR3 loop: CASRNISSRSSEKLFF. The nucleotides are TGTGCCAGCAGAAATATATCGTCGAGGAGTAGTGAAAAACTGTTTTTT.